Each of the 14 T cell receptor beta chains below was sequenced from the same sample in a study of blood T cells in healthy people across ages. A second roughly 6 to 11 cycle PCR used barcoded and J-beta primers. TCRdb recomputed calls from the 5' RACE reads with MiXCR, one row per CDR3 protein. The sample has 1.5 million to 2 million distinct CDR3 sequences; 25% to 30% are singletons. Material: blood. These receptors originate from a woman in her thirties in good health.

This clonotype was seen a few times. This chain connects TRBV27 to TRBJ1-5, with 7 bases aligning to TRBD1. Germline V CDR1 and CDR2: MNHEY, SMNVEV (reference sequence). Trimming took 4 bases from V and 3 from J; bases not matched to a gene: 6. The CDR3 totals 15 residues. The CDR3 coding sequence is TGTGCCAGCAGTTCCCTAGGGGGCTACAATCAGCCCCAGCATTTT. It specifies CASSSLGGYNQPQHF.

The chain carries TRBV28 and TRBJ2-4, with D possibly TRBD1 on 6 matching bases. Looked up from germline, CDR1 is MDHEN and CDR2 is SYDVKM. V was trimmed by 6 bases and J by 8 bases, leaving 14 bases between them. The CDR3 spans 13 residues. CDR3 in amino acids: CASRYADSYIQYF. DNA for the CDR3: TGTGCCAGCAGATATGCGGACAGTTACATTCAGTACTTC.

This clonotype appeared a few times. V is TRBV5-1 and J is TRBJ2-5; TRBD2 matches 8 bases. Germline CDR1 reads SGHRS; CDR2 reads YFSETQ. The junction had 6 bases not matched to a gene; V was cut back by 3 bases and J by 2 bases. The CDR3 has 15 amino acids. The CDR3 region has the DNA TGCGCCAGCAGCTATACCCTAGCGGGTCAAGAGACCCAGTACTTC. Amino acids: CASSYTLAGQETQYF.

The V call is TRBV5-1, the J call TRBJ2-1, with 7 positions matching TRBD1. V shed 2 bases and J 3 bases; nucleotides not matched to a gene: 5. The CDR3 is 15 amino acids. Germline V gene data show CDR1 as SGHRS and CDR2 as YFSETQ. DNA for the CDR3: TGCGCCAGCAGCTTTACAGGGGAAGGCTACAATGAGCAGTTCTTC. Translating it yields CASSFTGEGYNEQFF.

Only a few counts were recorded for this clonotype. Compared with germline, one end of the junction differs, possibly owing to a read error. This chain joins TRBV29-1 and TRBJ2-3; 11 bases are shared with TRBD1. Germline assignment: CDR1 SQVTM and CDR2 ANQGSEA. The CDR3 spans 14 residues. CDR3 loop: CGVGTGGGTDTQYF. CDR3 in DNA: TGCGGCGTCGGGACAGGGGGAGGCACAGATACGCAGTATTTT.

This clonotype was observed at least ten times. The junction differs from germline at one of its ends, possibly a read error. The CDR3 DNA sequence: TGCGCCAGCTCCGGGGATAGCAATCAGCCCCAGCATTTT. Protein: CASSGDSNQPQHF. This chain connects TRBV2 to TRBJ1-5; no reliable D call. The CDR3 is 13 residues long. The germline V gene has CDR1 SNHLY and CDR2 FYNNEI.

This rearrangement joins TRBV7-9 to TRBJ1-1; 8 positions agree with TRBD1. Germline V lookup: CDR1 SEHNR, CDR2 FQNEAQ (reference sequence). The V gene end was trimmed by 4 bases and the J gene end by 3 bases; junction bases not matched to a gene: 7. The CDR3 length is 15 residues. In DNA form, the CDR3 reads TGTGCCAGCAGCTACGGACAGGGAGGGGACACTGAAGCTTTCTTT. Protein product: CASSYGQGGDTEAFF.

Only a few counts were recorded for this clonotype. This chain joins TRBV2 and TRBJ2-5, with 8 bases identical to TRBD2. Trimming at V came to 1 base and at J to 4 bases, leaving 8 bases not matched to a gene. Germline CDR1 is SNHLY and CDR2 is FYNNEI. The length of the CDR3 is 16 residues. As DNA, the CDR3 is TGTGCCAGCAGTGAAGGGAGCGGGAGAGGCGGAGAGACCCAGTACTTC. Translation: CASSEGSGRGGETQYF.

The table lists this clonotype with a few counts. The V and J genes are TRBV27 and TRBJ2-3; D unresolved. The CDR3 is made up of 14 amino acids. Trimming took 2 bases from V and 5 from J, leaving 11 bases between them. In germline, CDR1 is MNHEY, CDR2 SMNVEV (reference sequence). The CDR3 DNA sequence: TGTGCCAGCAGTTTAATTTCTTTGGGAGATACGCAGTATTTT. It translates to CASSLISLGDTQYF.

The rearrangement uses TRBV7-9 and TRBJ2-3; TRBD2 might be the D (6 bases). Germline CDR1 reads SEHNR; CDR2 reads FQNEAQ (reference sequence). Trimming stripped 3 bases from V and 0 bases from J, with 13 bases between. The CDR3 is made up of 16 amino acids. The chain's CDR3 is CASSFAGGASTDTQYF. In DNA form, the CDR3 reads TGTGCCAGCAGCTTCGCCGGCGGGGCTAGCACAGATACGCAGTATTTT.

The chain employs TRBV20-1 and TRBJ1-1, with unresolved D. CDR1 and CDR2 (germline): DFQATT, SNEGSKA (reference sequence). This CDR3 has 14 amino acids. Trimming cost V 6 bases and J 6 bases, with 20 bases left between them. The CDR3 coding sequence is TGCAGTGCAGAGGTTCCGTGGGCAGGCGCTGAAGCTTTCTTT. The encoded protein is CSAEVPWAGAEAFF.

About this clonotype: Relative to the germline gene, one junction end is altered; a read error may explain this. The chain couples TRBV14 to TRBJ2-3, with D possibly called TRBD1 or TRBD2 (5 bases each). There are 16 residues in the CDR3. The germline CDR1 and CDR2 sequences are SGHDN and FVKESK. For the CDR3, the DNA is TGTGCCAGCAGCCAAAAGAGGGGTTATTTCACAGATGCGCAGTATTTT. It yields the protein CASSQKRGYFTDAQYF. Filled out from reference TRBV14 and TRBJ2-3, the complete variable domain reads EAGVTQFPSHSVIEKGQTVTLRCDPISGHDNLYWYRRVMGKEIKFLLHFVKESKQDESGMPNNRFLAERTGGTYSTLKVQPAELEDSGVYFCASSQKRGYFTDAQYFGPGTRLTVL.

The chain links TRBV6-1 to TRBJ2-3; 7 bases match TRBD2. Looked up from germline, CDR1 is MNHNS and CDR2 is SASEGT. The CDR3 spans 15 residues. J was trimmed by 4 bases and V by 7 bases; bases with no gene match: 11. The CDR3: CASKIGGGRADTQYF. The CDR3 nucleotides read TGTGCCAGCAAGATCGGCGGGGGAAGGGCAGATACGCAGTATTTT.

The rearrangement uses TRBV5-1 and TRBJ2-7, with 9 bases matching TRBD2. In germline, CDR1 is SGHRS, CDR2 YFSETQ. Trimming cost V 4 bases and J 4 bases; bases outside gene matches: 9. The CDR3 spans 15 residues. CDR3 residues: CASSRDSGGVYEQYF. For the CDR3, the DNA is TGCGCCAGCAGCAGGGATAGCGGGGGAGTTTACGAGCAGTACTTC.